This record looks at one T cell receptor beta chain sequence and its context. In this sample, this clonotype turned up many times. There is no known antigen for this receptor. Base qualities are not recorded, but no much larger clone differs from it by a single base. This record comes from a study of T-cell memory formation after mild COVID-19 (dated by TCRdb to the early 2020s). As for the study more broadly: TCR sequence clusters from the two donors were found to be largely donor specific. In a couple of donors, T-cell clones that expanded and contracted after mild COVID-19 were tracked by sequencing TCRalpha and TCRbeta repertoires over time. Two young, previously healthy adult volunteers made up the cohort, one male and one female. What the authors observed across the whole study: Balanced CD4/CD8 phenotypes were observed for clones contracting from day 15 to 85, whereas a bias towards CD4+ was observed for a second wave of clones expanding from day 15 to 37. SARS-CoV-2 specificity was not confirmed for the second-wave clones peaking on day 37. Some responding clones were found in pre-infection memory, which suggests that pre-existing cross-reactive memory T cells took part in the SARS-CoV-2 response. Contracting CD4+ clones were found mainly in CM and EM memory subsets, while CD8+ clones were enriched in EMRA. The study included only a couple of mild cases, and larger cohorts that include severe cases with pre-infection samples were judged to be necessary.

The sequencer was an Illumina NovaSeq 6000. TCRalpha and TCRbeta cDNA libraries were constructed by 5'RACE with constant-segment primers, with sample barcodes and unique molecular identifiers being introduced. Trizol reagent was used to extract RNA from every sample. Libraries were amplified in two PCR steps, with a second sample barcode and Illumina TruSeq adapters added in the second step. Sequencing of the libraries was done on an Illumina NovaSeq, producing 2 x 150 bp paired-end reads. The authors processed their data as follows. Demultiplexing of reads and collapsing into UMI-guided consensus sequences were performed with migec v1.2.7. With mixcr v2.1.11, UMI consensuses were aligned to TRA and TRB V and J templates and assembled into clonotypes. Clonotypes were classified as expanded or contracted when called significant by both edgeR and NoisET, with noise models trained on biological replicates. edgeR calls used a false discovery rate-adjusted p below 0.01 and a log2 fold-change threshold of 1. As an exploratory analysis of dynamics, max-normalized trajectories of the 1000 most abundant clonotypes were examined with PCA combined with hierarchical clustering. Separately sequenced CD4+ and CD8+ repertoires were used to assign a CD4 or CD8 phenotype to each responding clone. Using fastp trimming at Q25 and MiXCR clonotype assembly, TCRdb reanalyzed the public sequencing data and kept in-frame beta chains. CDR3 protein sequences are deduplicated, and each keeps its most common genes and DNA. TCRdb's processing, not the authors', yielded these V and J calls. The sample yields 95,000 to 110,000 distinct CDR3 sequences; approximately 15% were counted once. The ten biggest clones cover less than 40% of the sample.

The CDR3 starts with the cysteine, ends with the phenylalanine, and has 13 residues. Only the CDR3 portion is preserved as DNA: 39 bases, with reading frame beginning at the first base. CDR1 and CDR2 were assigned from the germline V gene (reference sequence) as LNHNV and YYDKDF. V sheds 5 bases and J sheds 4 bases, leaving 9 bases between their ends. PBMCs were isolated by Ficoll-Paque density gradient centrifugation. The sequenced material came from PBMCs or a T cell subset sorted from them (not recorded which). The sequence was collected from a man younger than 35 who had mild COVID-19 (a few samples of this study predate the infection). The sample titles of this study are shuffled in the database, so cell type and time point are left out; the donor was told from shared clones. The chain is encoded by TRBV15 joined to TRBJ1-5; no D gene call is confident. The DNA is TGTGCCACCAGCCCGCATTTAAATCAGCCCCAGCATTTT. This sequence encodes CATSPHLNQPQHF.